The sequence of this T cell receptor (beta chain) was determined in a study of T cell repertoires in ileal Crohn's disease. At the level of the study: The M6 sample came from neoterminal ileum during colonoscopy after surgery. Findings of the study overall: Clonal expansions were more frequent in active smokers than non-smokers at surgery. Endoscopy was done a median approximately 6.9 months after surgery.

In the case of this clone: Antigen unknown.

Time point: neoterminal ileum biopsy at postoperative endoscopy, about 6 months after surgery. Sequencing used immunoSEQ multiplex PCR; TCRdb keeps in-frame clones, though not all of them. The sample has about 12,000 clones, around four fifths seen once. The sequenced sample was ileal tissue. The receptor's source is an adult with Crohn's disease.

Here the CDR3 DNA reads TGCGCCAGCAGCTTGGGGGCTAGCGGGGGACGGAACATTCAGTACTTC. It encodes CASSLGASGGRNIQYF. The V gene is TRBV5-1, the J gene TRBJ2-4, with 10 bases matching TRBD2. The CDR3 extends over 16 amino acids. V shed 0 bases and J 7 bases; nucleotides not matched to a gene: 7. CDR1 is SGHRS, CDR2 YFSETQ, per germline.